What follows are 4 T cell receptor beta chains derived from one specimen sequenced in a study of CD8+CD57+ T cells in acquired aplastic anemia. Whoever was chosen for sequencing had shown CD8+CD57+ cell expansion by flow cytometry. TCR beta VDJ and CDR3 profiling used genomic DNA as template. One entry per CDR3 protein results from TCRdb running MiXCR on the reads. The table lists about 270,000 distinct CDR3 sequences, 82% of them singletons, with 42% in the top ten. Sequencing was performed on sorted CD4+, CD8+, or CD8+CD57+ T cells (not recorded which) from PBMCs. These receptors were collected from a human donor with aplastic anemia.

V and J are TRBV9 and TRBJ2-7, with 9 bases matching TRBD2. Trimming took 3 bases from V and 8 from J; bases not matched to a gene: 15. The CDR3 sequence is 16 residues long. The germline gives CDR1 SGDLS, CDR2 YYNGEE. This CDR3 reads CASSEAGGGRSYQQYV. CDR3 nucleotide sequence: TGTGCCAGCAGCGAAGCGGGGGGCGGGAGGAGTTACCAGCAGTACGTC.

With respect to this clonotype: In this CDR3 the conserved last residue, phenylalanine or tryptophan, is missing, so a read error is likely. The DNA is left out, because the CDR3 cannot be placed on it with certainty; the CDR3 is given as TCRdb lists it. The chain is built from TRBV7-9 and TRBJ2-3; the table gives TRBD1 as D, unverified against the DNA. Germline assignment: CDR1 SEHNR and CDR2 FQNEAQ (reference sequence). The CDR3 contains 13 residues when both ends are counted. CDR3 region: CASGLVPGEPLFG.

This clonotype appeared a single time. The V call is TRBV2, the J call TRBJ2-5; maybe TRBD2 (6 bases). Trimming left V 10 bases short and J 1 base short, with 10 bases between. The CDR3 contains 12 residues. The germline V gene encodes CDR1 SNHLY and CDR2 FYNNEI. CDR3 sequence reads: CATQEGQETQYF. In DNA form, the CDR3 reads TGTGCCACTCAGGAGGGCCAAGAGACCCAGTACTTC.

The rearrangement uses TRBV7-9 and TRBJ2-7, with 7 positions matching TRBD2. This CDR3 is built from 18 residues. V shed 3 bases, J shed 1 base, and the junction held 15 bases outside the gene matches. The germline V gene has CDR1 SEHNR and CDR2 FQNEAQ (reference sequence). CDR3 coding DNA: TGTGCCAGCAGCTTTCAAACAGGCGGGGGAGCCGTTTCCTACGAGCAGTACGTC. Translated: CASSFQTGGGAVSYEQYV.